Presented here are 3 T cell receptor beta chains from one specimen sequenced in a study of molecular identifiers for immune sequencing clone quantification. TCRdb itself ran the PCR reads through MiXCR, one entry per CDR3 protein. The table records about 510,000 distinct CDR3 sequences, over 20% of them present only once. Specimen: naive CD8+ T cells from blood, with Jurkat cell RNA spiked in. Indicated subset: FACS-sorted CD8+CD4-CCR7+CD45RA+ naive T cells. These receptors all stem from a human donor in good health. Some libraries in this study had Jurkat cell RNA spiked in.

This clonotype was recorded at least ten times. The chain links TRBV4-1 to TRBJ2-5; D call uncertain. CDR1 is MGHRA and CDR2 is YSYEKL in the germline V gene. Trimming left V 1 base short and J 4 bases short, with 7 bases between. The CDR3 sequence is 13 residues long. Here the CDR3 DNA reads TGCGCCAGCAGCCAAGTCGTTCCAGAGACCCAGTACTTC. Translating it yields CASSQVVPETQYF.

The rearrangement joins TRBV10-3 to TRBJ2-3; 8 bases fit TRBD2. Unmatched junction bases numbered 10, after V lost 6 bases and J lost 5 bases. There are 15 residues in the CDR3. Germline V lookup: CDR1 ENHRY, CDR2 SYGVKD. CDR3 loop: CAIRAPGLVVDTQYF. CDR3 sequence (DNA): TGTGCCATCAGGGCTCCGGGACTAGTAGTAGATACGCAGTATTTT.

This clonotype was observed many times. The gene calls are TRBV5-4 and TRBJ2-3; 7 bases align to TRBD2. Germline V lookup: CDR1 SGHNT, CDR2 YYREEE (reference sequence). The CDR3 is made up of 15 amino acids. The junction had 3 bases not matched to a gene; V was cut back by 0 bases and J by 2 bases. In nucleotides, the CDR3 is TGTGCCAGCAGCTTGGGGGACTACACCACAGATACGCAGTATTTT. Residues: CASSLGDYTTDTQYF.